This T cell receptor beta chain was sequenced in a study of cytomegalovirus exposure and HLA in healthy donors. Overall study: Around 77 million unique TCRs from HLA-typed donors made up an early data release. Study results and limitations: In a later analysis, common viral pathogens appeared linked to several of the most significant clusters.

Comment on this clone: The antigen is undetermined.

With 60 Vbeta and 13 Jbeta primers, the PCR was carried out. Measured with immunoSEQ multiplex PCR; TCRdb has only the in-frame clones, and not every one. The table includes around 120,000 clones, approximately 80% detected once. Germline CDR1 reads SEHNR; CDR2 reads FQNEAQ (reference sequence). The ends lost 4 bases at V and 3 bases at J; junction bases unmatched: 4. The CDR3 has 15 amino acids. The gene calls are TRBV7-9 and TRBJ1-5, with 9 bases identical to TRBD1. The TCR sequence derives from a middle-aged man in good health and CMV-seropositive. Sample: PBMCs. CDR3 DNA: TGTGCCAGCAGCTCCGGACAGGGGAACAATCAGCCCCAGCATTTT. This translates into CASSSGQGNNQPQHF. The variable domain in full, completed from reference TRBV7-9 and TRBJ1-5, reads DTGVSQNPRHKITKRGQNVTFRCDPISEHNRLYWYRQTLGQGPEFLTYFQNEAQLEKSRLLSDRFSAERPKGSFSTLEIQRTEQGDSAMYLCASSSGQGNNQPQHFGDGTRLSIL.